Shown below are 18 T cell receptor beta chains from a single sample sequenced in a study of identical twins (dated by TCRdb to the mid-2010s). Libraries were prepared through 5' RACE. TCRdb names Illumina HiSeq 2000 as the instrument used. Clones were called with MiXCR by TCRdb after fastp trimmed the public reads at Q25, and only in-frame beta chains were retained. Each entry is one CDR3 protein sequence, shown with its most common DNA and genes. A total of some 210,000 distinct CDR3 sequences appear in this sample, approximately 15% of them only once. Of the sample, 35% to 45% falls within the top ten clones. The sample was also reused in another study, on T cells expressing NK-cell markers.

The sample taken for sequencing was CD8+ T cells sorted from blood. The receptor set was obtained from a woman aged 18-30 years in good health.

CDR3 region: CASSLASGGGNEQYF. CDR3 DNA: TGCGCCAGCAGCTTGGCCAGCGGGGGGGGGAACGAGCAGTACTTC. The chain combines TRBV5-1 with TRBJ2-7; 10 bases are a match to TRBD2. Germline V gene data show CDR1 as SGHRS and CDR2 as YFSETQ. The CDR3 is 15 amino acids. V was clipped by 0 bases and J by 5 bases; unmatched bases: 5.

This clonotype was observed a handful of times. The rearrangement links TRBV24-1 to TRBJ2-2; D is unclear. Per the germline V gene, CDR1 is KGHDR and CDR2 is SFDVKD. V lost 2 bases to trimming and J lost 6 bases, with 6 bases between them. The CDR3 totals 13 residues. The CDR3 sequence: CATSDWQSGELFF. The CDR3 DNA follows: TGTGCCACCAGTGATTGGCAGTCCGGGGAGCTGTTTTTT.

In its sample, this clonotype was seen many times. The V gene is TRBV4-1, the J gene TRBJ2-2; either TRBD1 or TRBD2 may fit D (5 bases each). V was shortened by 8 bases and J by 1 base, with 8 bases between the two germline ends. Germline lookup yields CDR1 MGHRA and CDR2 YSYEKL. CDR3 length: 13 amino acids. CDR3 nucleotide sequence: TGCGCCAGCCGGGACCAGAACACCGGGGAGCTGTTTTTT. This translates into CASRDQNTGELFF.

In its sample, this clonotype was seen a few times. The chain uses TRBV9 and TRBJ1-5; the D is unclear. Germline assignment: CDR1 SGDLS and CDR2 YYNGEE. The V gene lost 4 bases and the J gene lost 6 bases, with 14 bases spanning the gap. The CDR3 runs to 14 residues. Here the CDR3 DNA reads TGTGCCAGCAGCTCGTTTCGAGCGGGTCAGCCCCAGCATTTT. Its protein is CASSSFRAGQPQHF.

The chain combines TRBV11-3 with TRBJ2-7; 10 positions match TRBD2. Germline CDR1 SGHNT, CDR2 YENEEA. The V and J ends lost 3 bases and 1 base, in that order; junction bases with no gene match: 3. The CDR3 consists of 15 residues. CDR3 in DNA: TGTGCCAGCAGCTTCAGACTAGCGGGTTCCTACGAGCAGTACTTC. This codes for CASSFRLAGSYEQYF.

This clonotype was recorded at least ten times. The CDR3 loop is CASSSGQGANEKLFF. The CDR3 bases are TGTGCCAGCAGCTCTGGACAGGGGGCAAATGAAAAACTGTTTTTT. The chain carries TRBV7-9 and TRBJ1-4, with 11 bases identical to TRBD1. CDR1 and CDR2 (germline): SEHNR, FQNEAQ (reference sequence). After removal of 4 bases from V and 5 bases from J, the junction contained 3 bases not matched to a gene. The CDR3 extends over 15 amino acids.

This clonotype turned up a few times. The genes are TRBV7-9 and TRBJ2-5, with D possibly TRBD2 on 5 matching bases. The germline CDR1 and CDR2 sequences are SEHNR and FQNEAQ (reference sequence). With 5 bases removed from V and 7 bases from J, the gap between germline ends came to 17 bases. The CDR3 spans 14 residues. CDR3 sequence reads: CASSTTRLDGTQYF. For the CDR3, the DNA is TGTGCCAGCAGCACCACTAGATTGGATGGGACCCAGTACTTC.

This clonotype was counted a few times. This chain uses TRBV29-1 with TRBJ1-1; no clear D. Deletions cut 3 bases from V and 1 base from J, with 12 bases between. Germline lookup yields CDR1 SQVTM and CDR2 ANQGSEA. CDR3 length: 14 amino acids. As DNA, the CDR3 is TGCAGCGTTGATGCCCAGAACCCGAACACTGAAGCTTTCTTT. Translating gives CSVDAQNPNTEAFF. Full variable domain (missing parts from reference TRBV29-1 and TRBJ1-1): SAVISQKPSRDICQRGTSLTIQCQVDSQVTMMFWYRQQPGQSLTLIATANQGSEATYESGFVIDKFPISRPNLTFSTLTVSNMSPEDSSIYLCSVDAQNPNTEAFFGQGTRLTVV.

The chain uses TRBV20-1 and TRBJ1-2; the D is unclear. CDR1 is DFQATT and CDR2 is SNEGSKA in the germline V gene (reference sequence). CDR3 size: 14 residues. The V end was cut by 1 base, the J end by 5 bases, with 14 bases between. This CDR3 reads CSARGVTHGYGYTF. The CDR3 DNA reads TGCAGTGCTAGAGGTGTGACACACGGGTATGGCTACACCTTC.

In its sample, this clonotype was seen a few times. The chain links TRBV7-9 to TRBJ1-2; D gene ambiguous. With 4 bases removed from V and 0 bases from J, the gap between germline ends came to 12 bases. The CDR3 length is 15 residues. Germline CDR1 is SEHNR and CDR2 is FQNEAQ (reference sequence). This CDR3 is CASSSGRDPNYGYTF. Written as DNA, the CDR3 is TGTGCCAGCAGCTCCGGACGGGATCCTAACTATGGCTACACCTTC.

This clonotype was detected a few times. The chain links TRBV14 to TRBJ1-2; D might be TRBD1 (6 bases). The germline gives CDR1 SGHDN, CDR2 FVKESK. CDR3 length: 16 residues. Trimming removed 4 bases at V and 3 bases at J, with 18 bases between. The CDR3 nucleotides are TGTGCCAGCAGCCCCCCGACAGGTCTTTCCTACTATGGCTACACCTTC. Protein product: CASSPPTGLSYYGYTF.

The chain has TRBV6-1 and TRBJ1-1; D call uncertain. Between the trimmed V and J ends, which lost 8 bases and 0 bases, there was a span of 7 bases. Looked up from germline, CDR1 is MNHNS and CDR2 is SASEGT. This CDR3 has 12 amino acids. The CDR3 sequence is CASEVMNTEAFF. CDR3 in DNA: TGTGCCAGCGAGGTCATGAACACTGAAGCTTTCTTT.

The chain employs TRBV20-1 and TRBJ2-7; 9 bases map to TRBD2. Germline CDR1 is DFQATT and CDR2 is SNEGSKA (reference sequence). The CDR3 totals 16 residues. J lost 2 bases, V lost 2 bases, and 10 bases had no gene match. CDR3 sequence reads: CSARISGRPIAYEQYF. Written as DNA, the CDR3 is TGCAGTGCTAGAATCAGCGGGAGGCCAATAGCCTACGAGCAGTACTTC.

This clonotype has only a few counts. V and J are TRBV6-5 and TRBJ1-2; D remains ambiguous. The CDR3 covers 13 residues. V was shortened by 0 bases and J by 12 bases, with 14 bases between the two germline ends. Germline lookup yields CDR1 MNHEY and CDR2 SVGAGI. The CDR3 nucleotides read TGTGCCAGCAGTTACTCGATTCGGGGAAGGAACACCTTC. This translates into CASSYSIRGRNTF.

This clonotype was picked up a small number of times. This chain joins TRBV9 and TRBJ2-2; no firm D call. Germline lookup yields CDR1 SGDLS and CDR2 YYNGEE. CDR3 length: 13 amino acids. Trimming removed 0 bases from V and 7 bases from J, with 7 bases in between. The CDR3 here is CASSVVSGGELFF. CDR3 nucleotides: TGTGCCAGCAGCGTAGTTTCTGGCGGGGAGCTGTTTTTT.

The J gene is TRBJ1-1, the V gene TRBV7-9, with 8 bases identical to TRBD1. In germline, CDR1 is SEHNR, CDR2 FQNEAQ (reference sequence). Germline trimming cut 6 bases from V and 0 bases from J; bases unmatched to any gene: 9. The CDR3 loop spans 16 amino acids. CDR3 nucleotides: TGTGCCAGCAGTCACTCTAGGACAGGGCTGAACACTGAAGCTTTCTTT. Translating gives CASSHSRTGLNTEAFF. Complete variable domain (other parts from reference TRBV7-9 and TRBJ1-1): DTGVSQNPRHKITKRGQNVTFRCDPISEHNRLYWYRQTLGQGPEFLTYFQNEAQLEKSRLLSDRFSAERPKGSFSTLEIQRTEQGDSAMYLCASSHSRTGLNTEAFFGQGTRLTVV.

CDR3 sequence (DNA): TGTGCCAGCAGCGCCCGGGACAGTAATTACGAGCAGTACTTC. Encoded protein: CASSARDSNYEQYF. The chain joins TRBV7-6 to TRBJ2-7, with 7 bases aligning to TRBD1. Per the germline V gene, CDR1 is SGHVS and CDR2 is FNYEAQ. The V gene end was trimmed by 5 bases and the J gene end by 4 bases; junction bases not matched to a gene: 8. CDR3 length: 14 amino acids. Full variable domain (missing parts from reference TRBV7-6 and TRBJ2-7): GAGVSQSPRYKVTKRGQDVALRCDPISGHVSLYWYRQALGQGPEFLTYFNYEAQQDKSGLPNDRFSAERPEGSISTLTIQRTEQRDSAMYRCASSARDSNYEQYFGPGTRLTVT.

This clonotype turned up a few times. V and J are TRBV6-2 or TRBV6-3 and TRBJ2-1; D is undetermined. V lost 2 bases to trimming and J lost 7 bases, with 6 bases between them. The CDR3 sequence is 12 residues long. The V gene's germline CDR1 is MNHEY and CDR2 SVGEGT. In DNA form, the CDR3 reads TGTGCCAGCAGTTACATACGGAATGAGCAGTTCTTC. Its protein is CASSYIRNEQFF.